This T cell receptor (beta chain) was sequenced during a study of cytomegalovirus exposure and HLA in healthy donors. In the case of this clone: The antigen is undetermined.

In the PCR, 60 Vbeta and 13 Jbeta primers were used. Here immunoSEQ multiplex PCR was the method, and the copy in TCRdb shows in-frame clones only, minus some. Its table lists fewer than 70,000 clones. Overall study findings and caveats: Later findings reportedly placed an Asian-associated ancestry cluster below the approximately 700-donor mean for N-insertions. Common viral pathogens seemed to be connected with several of the most significant clusters, according to a later analysis. There was a cluster of highly shared sequence variants that was likely a sequencing artifact.

The sequenced sample was PBMCs. The TCR comes from a woman under 30 in good health and CMV-seronegative.

CDR3 bases: TGTGCCAGCAGCCTGACAGGGTACATTATGAACACTGAAGCTTTCTTT. This gives the protein CASSLTGYIMNTEAFF. The chain links TRBV14 to TRBJ1-1, with 7 bases fitting TRBD1. This CDR3 is 16 amino acids long. The junction had 8 bases not matched to a gene; V was cut back by 4 bases and J by 0 bases. Per the germline V gene, CDR1 is SGHDN and CDR2 is FVKESK.